These 10 T cell receptor beta chains were all obtained from the same sample, sequenced in a study of T cells in women clearing cervical HPV infection. Repertoires were generated with immunoSEQ multiplex PCR, while TCRdb's copy carries only in-frame clones and drops some. Its table lists fewer than 40,000 clones. The specimen was blood buffy coat. Receptors were obtained from a woman aged 18 to 69 with a cervical HPV16 infection that either progressed to CIN3+ or cleared (not recorded which).

Concerning this clone itself: The CDR3 end lies 3 residues beyond the end of the read and is filled in from the germline J gene. V and J are TRBV6-2 or TRBV6-3 and TRBJ1-2; possible D gene TRBD1, 5 bases. Per the germline V gene, CDR1 is MNHEY and CDR2 is SVGEGT. The CDR3 has 12 amino acids. The ends were cut back, 7 bases at V and 7 bases at J, with 13 bases in the middle. The sequenced CDR3 bases are TGTGCCAGCAATACCCCTCAGGGTGGC. Its protein product is CASNTPQGG. The full CDR3 protein reads CASNTPQGGYTF.

A remark on this clone: The CDR3 goes on 3 residues after the read ends, and that part is filled in from the germline J gene. V usage is TRBV20-1 and J usage is TRBJ2-5, with 7 bases matching TRBD1. This CDR3 contains 14 residues. Germline V gives CDR1 DFQATT, CDR2 SNEGSKA (reference sequence). Trimming removed 0 bases from V and 7 bases from J; junction bases left unmatched: 8. The CDR3 DNA, read in part, is TGCAGTGCTAGAGAGACAGGGATTTTGGGGACC. Its protein is CSARETGILGT. The full CDR3 reads CSARETGILGTQYF.

As regards this clone: The read comes to an end 3 residues before the CDR3 does, leaving the germline J gene to fill in the end. The rearrangement joins TRBV12-3 or TRBV12-4 to TRBJ1-4, with a possible D match to TRBD1 (5 bases). This CDR3 has 13 amino acids. The V and J ends lost 8 bases and 5 bases respectively, with 12 bases between them. The CDR3 is CASSGTPNEKLFF. The CDR3 DNA, read in part, is TGTGCCAGCTCCGGGACTCCAAATGAAAAA.

As concerns this clone: The read terminates 3 residues ahead of where the CDR3 ends, so the germline J gene completes it. The genes are TRBV5-1 and TRBJ2-3, with a weak D call TRBD2 (5 bases). This CDR3 is built from 15 residues. The V gene's germline CDR1 is SGHRS and CDR2 YFSETQ. Trimming shortened V by 1 base and J by 0 bases, and 9 bases separated the two germline ends. The CDR3 loop is CASSLQRLSTDTQYF. CDR3 DNA (partial): TGCGCCAGCAGCTTGCAGCGGTTAAGCACAGATACG.

Turning to this clone: The sequenced fragment ends 3 residues before the CDR3 boundary, so the rest is inferred from the germline J gene. The rearrangement uses TRBV4-2 and TRBJ2-6; a possible D gene is TRBD1 (5 bases). The CDR3 length is 17 residues. The V and J ends lost 4 bases and 0 bases respectively, with 13 bases between them. Germline V gene sequence: CDR1 LGHNA, CDR2 YNFKEQ. This CDR3 reads CASSPRGRGSGANVLTF. CDR3 DNA (partial): TGTGCCAGCAGCCCTAGAGGAAGGGGCTCTGGGGCCAACGTC.

With regard to this clone: The read falls 3 residues short of the CDR3 end, and the missing part is taken from the germline J gene. The chain carries TRBV10-3 and TRBJ2-5, with 7 bases identical to TRBD1. CDR1 ENHRY and CDR2 SYGVKD come from the germline V gene. The CDR3 runs 16 residues. Germline trimming cut 3 bases from V and 3 bases from J; bases unmatched to any gene: 10. The covered CDR3 bases are TGTGCCATCAGTGATTCTGTTAGGGGGCAGGAAGAGACC. This sequence encodes CAISDSVRGQEET. The whole CDR3 sequence reads CAISDSVRGQEETQYF.

As for this clone: The CDR3 end falls 3 residues outside the read, so it is completed with the germline J gene. This CDR3 is also generated by other DNA sequences in the sample. The rearrangement uses TRBV6-2 or TRBV6-3 and TRBJ2-3, with 13 bases fitting TRBD2. Per the germline V gene, CDR1 is MNHEY and CDR2 is SVGEGT. This CDR3 is 15 amino acids long. With 8 bases clipped from V and 4 bases from J, the junction kept 6 bases outside the gene matches. The CDR3 spells CASERTSGGADTQYF. The part of the CDR3 DNA that was read is TGTGCCAGCGAACGGACTAGCGGGGGAGCAGATACG.

Of note for this clone: The read falls 3 residues short of the CDR3 end, and the missing part is taken from the germline J gene. The chain has TRBV6-2 or TRBV6-3 and TRBJ2-2, with a tentative D call TRBD2 (5 bases). Germline V CDR1 and CDR2: MNHEY, SVGEGT. The CDR3 runs 13 residues. The covered CDR3 bases are TGTGCCAGCAGGCGGACGGTCGGGGAAAAG. Its protein is CASRRTVGEK. The whole CDR3 reads CASRRTVGEKLFF.

Worth noting for this clone: The read ends 3 residues before the CDR3 terminus; that terminus is restored from the germline J gene. V is TRBV18 and J is TRBJ1-1; weak D call: TRBD1 (5 bases). CDR1 KGHSH and CDR2 LQKENI come from the germline V gene. V shed 4 bases and J shed 1 base, with 10 bases lying between them. This CDR3 region has 14 residues. CDR3 DNA (partial): TGTGCCAGCTCACGATTCGGGGGGAACACTGAA. It is translated as CASSRFGGNTE. The entire CDR3 protein is CASSRFGGNTEAFF.

Comment on this clone: The CDR3 end falls 3 residues outside the read, so it is completed with the germline J gene. V and J are TRBV7-2 and TRBJ1-2; no firm D call. The CDR3 has 14 amino acids. The V gene's germline CDR1 is SGHTA and CDR2 FQGNSA. The CDR3 loop is CASSLGVSSYDYTF. CDR3 DNA (partial): TGTGCCAGCAGCTTAGGAGTGAGCTCCTACGAC. Full variable domain (remainder filled in from reference TRBV7-2 and TRBJ1-2): GAGVSQSPSNKVTEKGKDVELRCDPISGHTALYWYRQSLGQGLEFLIYFQGNSAPDKSGLPSDRFSAERTGGSVSTLTIQRTQQEDSAVYLCASSLGVSSYDYTFGSGTRLTVV.